The 13 T cell receptor beta chains below all came from one sample that was sequenced in a study of resident and recirculating memory T cells in vitiligo. The assay was immunoSEQ multiplex PCR, and TCRdb's table has in-frame clones only and misses some. Seen here are 70,000 to 95,000 clones, about 90% observed once, and the top ten hold 5%. Sample: blood. Receptors were obtained from a male donor with vitiligo.

The chain employs TRBV9 and TRBJ2-2, with D maybe TRBD2 (5 bases). The CDR3 totals 15 residues. Germline CDR1 is SGDLS and CDR2 is YYNGEE. The germline V and J ends were trimmed by 4 bases and 6 bases, with 16 bases remaining between them. The CDR3 protein is CASSPTGLRPGELFF. The CDR3 bases are TGTGCCAGCAGCCCAACCGGACTCCGGCCCGGGGAGCTGTTTTTT.

J is TRBJ2-5 and V is TRBV7-7, with 14 positions matching TRBD2. Trimming at V came to 5 bases and at J to 5 bases, leaving 7 bases not matched to a gene. Germline V CDR1 and CDR2: SSHAT, FNYEAQ (reference sequence). The CDR3 contains 16 residues. In DNA, the CDR3 is TGTGCCAGCAGCCCCCGGAGACTAGCGGGAGGGGAGACCCAGTACTTC. Translating it yields CASSPRRLAGGETQYF. The full variable domain, completed using reference TRBV7-7 and TRBJ2-5, is GAGVSQSPRYKVTKRGQDVTLRCDPISSHATLYWYQQALGQGPEFLTYFNYEAQPDKSGLPSDRFSAERPEGSISTLTIQRTEQRDSAMYRCASSPRRLAGGETQYFGPGTRLLVL.

The V gene is TRBV7-3, the J gene TRBJ2-2; 9 bases line up with TRBD1. This CDR3 has 15 residues. Trimming cost V 5 bases and J 3 bases; bases outside gene matches: 4. CDR1 and CDR2 (germline): SGHTA, FQGTGA. In DNA, the CDR3 is TGTGCCAGCAGCGGGACAGGGCTTGACACCGGGGAGCTGTTTTTT. Translation: CASSGTGLDTGELFF.

This clone has a single count. CDR3 amino acids: CASSPLGQASTDTQYF. CDR3 coding DNA: TGTGCCAGCAGCCCCCTGGGACAGGCAAGCACAGATACGCAGTATTTT. The chain employs TRBV5-6 and TRBJ2-3, with 8 bases that match TRBD1. CDR3 length: 16 amino acids. Per germline, CDR1 SGHDT and CDR2 YYEEEE. The J segment lost 0 bases and the V segment lost 4 bases, leaving 7 bases of the junction unmatched.

The chain uses TRBV19 and TRBJ1-1; D remains ambiguous. Germline V lookup: CDR1 LNHDA, CDR2 SQIVND (reference sequence). The CDR3 runs 12 residues. The germline V and J ends were trimmed by 4 bases and 4 bases, with 7 bases remaining between them. The CDR3 DNA sequence: TGTGCCAGTAGTACCTCGGGCACTGAAGCTTTCTTT. This sequence encodes CASSTSGTEAFF.

The chain couples TRBV27 to TRBJ1-2, with D perhaps TRBD1 (6 bases). This CDR3 is 14 amino acids long. The germline V gene has CDR1 MNHEY and CDR2 SMNVEV (reference sequence). Trimming took off 6 bases at V and 7 bases at J, with 18 bases between the two ends. CDR3 region: CASSQGRSASGYTF. CDR3 DNA: TGTGCCAGCAGCCAGGGGCGGTCGGCGAGTGGCTACACCTTC.

This chain joins TRBV7-6 and TRBJ2-1; a possible D gene is TRBD2 (5 bases). CDR1 is SGHVS and CDR2 is FNYEAQ in the germline V gene. Between the trimmed V and J ends, which lost 5 bases and 5 bases, there was a span of 19 bases. The CDR3 length is 16 residues. CDR3 coding DNA: TGTGCCAGCAGCCGTAGCGTCCCAAGCCTGAACAATGAGCAGTTCTTC. Translated, it gives CASSRSVPSLNNEQFF.

The chain has TRBV27 and TRBJ2-3; TRBD2 matches at 7 bases. The CDR3 spans 15 residues. V dropped 3 bases and J dropped 5; count of bases not matched to a gene: 8. Germline CDR1 reads MNHEY; CDR2 reads SMNVEV (reference sequence). CDR3 coding DNA: TGTGCCAGCAGTTTCTCCGGACTAGTTGGAGATACGCAGTATTTT. This translates into CASSFSGLVGDTQYF.

V gene TRBV7-3 combines with J gene TRBJ2-1; 12 positions match TRBD2. The CDR3 loop spans 16 amino acids. From germline, CDR1 is SGHTA and CDR2 FQGTGA. Unmatched junction bases numbered 9, after V lost 5 bases and J lost 7 bases. This CDR3 reads CASSPSTSGSGNEQFF. The DNA for the CDR3 is TGTGCCAGCAGCCCTTCGACTAGCGGGAGCGGGAATGAGCAGTTCTTC.

The rearrangement joins TRBV7-6 to TRBJ2-7, with D perhaps TRBD1 (6 bases). The V gene's germline CDR1 is SGHVS and CDR2 FNYEAQ. The CDR3 spans 14 residues. Trimming left V 1 base short and J 4 bases short, with 11 bases between. CDR3 amino acids: CASSLEGRGYEQYF. The CDR3 DNA follows: TGTGCCAGCAGCTTAGAGGGCAGGGGTTACGAGCAGTACTTC. Supplemented by reference TRBV7-6 and TRBJ2-7, the full variable domain reads GAGVSQSPRYKVTKRGQDVALRCDPISGHVSLYWYRQALGQGPEFLTYFNYEAQQDKSGLPNDRFSAERPEGSISTLTIQRTEQRDSAMYRCASSLEGRGYEQYFGPGTRLTVT.

The J gene is TRBJ1-5, the V gene TRBV7-2; no clear D. CDR3 length: 14 amino acids. Between the trimmed V and J ends, which lost 5 bases and 3 bases, there was a span of 11 bases. The germline V gene encodes CDR1 SGHTA and CDR2 FQGNSA. The CDR3 loop reads CASSPGRDNQPQHF. In nucleotides, the CDR3 is TGTGCCAGCAGCCCCGGACGGGACAATCAGCCCCAGCATTTT.

The chain joins TRBV5-1 to TRBJ1-2; D remains unclear. The V gene lost 0 bases and the J gene lost 2 bases, with 11 bases spanning the gap. The CDR3 covers 15 residues. From germline, CDR1 is SGHRS and CDR2 YFSETQ. The CDR3, as DNA: TGCGCCAGCAGCTTGGAGGGAGGGTCCAACTATGGCTACACCTTC. Its translation: CASSLEGGSNYGYTF.

This chain links TRBV5-8 with TRBJ2-5; tentatively, D is TRBD1 (6 bases). The germline V and J ends were trimmed by 0 bases and 4 bases, with 13 bases remaining between them. The V gene's germline CDR1 is SGHTS and CDR2 YDEGEE. The CDR3 has 15 amino acids. CDR3 loop: CASSLGYRDRETQYF. The CDR3 DNA is TGTGCCAGCAGCTTGGGCTACAGGGACCGAGAGACCCAGTACTTC.